This T cell receptor (beta chain) was sequenced during a study of CD8 T cells in Susac syndrome. Trimming shortened V by 6 bases and J by 1 base, and 11 bases separated the two germline ends. The CDR3 totals 14 residues. From blood CD8+ and CD4+ T cells, TCR beta sequences were generated. The authors negatively isolated CD8+ and CD4+ T cells and FACS-enriched TEMRA cells. RNA in amounts of roughly 0.5 to 1 ug was reverse transcribed with random hexamers. With immunoSEQ multiplex PCR, TCR beta CDR3 was amplified across 54 Vbeta and 13 Jbeta. Each CDR3 protein is one row after TCRdb ran MiXCR on the immunoSEQ multiplex PCR reads. The sample holds 100,000 to 150,000 distinct CDR3 sequences, around 96% seen once.

The chain uses TRBV12-3 or TRBV12-4 and TRBJ2-3; D gene uncertain. This sequence originates from a human donor in good health. Sequenced input: CD4+ T cells from PBMCs. The CDR3 sequence is CASSPWSGTDTQYF. DNA of the CDR3: TGTGCCAGCAGCCCCTGGAGCGGCACAGATACGCAGTATTTT.